This is a list of T cell receptor beta chains from one sample in a study of OX40 agonist ivuxolimab in advanced cancers. Method: immunoSEQ multiplex PCR; TCRdb's copy keeps in-frame clones and lacks some. The table shows 66,000 or so clones, with 82% occurring only once. The sequencing used CD4+ or CD8+ T cells sorted from blood, collected in a trial of the OX40 agonist ivuxolimab. The receptors were gathered from an adult with an advanced solid tumor such as melanoma, head and neck, liver or kidney cancer. Both conserved end residues are part of each CDR3. The D gene is left open where the match is weak. Clone size is not always given. Where it is, it says once, few, many or a class for expanded clones.

.	.	TRBV11-3	TRBJ1-1	CASSLDHGGTTEAFF	TGTGCCAGCAGCTTAGATCATGGAGGTACCACTGAAGCTTTCTTT
.	.	TRBV4-2	TRBJ2-7	CASSQDRAAYEQYF	TGTGCCAGCAGCCAAGATCGGGCAGCCTACGAGCAGTACTTC
TRBD2	.	TRBV7-2	TRBJ2-7	CASSLGPPASGSYEQYF	TGTGCCAGCAGCTTAGGCCCCCCGGCTAGCGGGTCCTACGAGCAGTACTTC
TRBD2	.	TRBV4-1	TRBJ2-3	CASSHRGLAGGTRDTQYF	TGCGCCAGCAGCCACCGTGGACTAGCGGGAGGGACGAGAGATACGCAGTATTTT
TRBD1	once	TRBV2	TRBJ1-2	CASREDRGGGYGYTF	TGTGCCAGCAGAGAGGACAGGGGAGGAGGCTATGGCTACACCTTC
TRBD2	.	TRBV5-4	TRBJ2-7	CASSRLAGSSYEQYF	TGTGCCAGCAGTCGACTAGCGGGAAGCTCCTACGAGCAGTACTTC
.	.	TRBV29-1	TRBJ1-1	CSVGEVTEAFF	TGCAGCGTTGGGGAGGTCACTGAAGCTTTCTTT
.	.	TRBV6-5	TRBJ2-7	CASSYRGSYEQYF	TGTGCCAGCAGTTACCGGGGGTCCTACGAGCAGTACTTC
.	.	TRBV19	TRBJ1-3	CASSFRDYGNTIYF	TGTGCCAGTAGTTTCAGGGATTACGGAAACACCATATATTTT
.	few	TRBV7-3	TRBJ2-3	CASSFRGIPDTQYF	TGTGCCAGCAGCTTCAGGGGAATTCCAGATACGCAGTATTTT
.	.	TRBV7-3	TRBJ2-3	CASARAGQDTQYF	TGTGCCAGCGCCCGGGCGGGGCAAGATACGCAGTATTTT
.	few	TRBV7-3	TRBJ1-1	CASSLNPGNTEAFF	TGTGCCAGCAGCTTAAATCCGGGAAACACTGAAGCTTTCTTT
.	.	TRBV28	TRBJ1-1	CATWGGTYTEAFF	TGTGCCACCTGGGGGGGCACTTACACTGAAGCTTTCTTT
.	.	TRBV10-3	TRBJ2-1	CAISFSEDEQFF	TGTGCCATCAGCTTCTCTGAGGATGAGCAGTTCTTC
.	.	TRBV27	TRBJ1-5	CASSQASLGGYNQPQHF	TGTGCCAGCAGCCAGGCGAGTTTGGGGGGATATAATCAGCCCCAGCATTTT
.	.	TRBV5-1	TRBJ1-3	CASSLSGAGNTIYF	TGCGCCAGCAGCTTGTCAGGAGCAGGAAACACCATATATTTT
.	.	TRBV19	TRBJ2-4	CASIYDRGGKNIQYF	TGTGCCAGTATCTATGATAGGGGTGGCAAAAACATTCAGTACTTC
.	.	TRBV7-8	TRBJ1-4	CASSLQEAYGNEKLFF	TGTGCCAGCAGCTTACAGGAGGCGTATGGTAATGAAAAACTGTTTTTT
TRBD1	.	TRBV6-5	TRBJ2-7	CASSSPWDSGYEQYF	TGTGCCAGCAGTTCTCCTTGGGACAGTGGATACGAGCAGTACTTC
TRBD1	.	TRBV6-1	TRBJ2-1	CASSEFMGQGYNEQFF	TGTGCCAGCAGTGAATTTATGGGACAGGGCTACAATGAGCAGTTCTTC
TRBD1	.	TRBV6-1	TRBJ2-7	CASSPTGDYEQYF	TGTGCCAGCAGCCCTACAGGGGACTACGAGCAGTACTTC
TRBD2	.	TRBV6-4	TRBJ2-2	CASSLGTSVNTGELFF	TGTGCCAGCAGTTTAGGGACTAGCGTGAACACCGGGGAGCTGTTTTTT